This TCR beta chain came from a study of cytomegalovirus exposure and HLA in healthy donors. Overall study findings and caveats: Subsequent analysis of the 120 or so validation repertoires found a tendency for first-cohort TCR clusters to co-occur. As confirmed in vitro, three CMV-associated chains were specific for CMV antigens. The study put 150 or so TCR beta chains on its list as cytomegalovirus-associated.

Here immunoSEQ multiplex PCR was the method, and the copy in TCRdb shows in-frame clones only, minus some. The sample has 160,000 or so clones, roughly 86% seen once. Note on this clone: The antigen remains unidentified.

This receptor was obtained from a young man in good health and CMV-seropositive. The sequencing input was PBMCs.

The CDR3 spells CASSLRGATGNEQFF. The CDR3 region has the DNA TGTGCCAGCAGCTTACGGGGGGCGACGGGCAATGAGCAGTTCTTC. The chain recombines TRBV11-1 with TRBJ2-1; perhaps TRBD2 as D (7 bases). The CDR3 loop spans 15 amino acids. V was cut by 2 bases and J by 6 bases, with 14 bases left in between. Per the germline V gene, CDR1 is SGHAT and CDR2 is FQDESV (reference sequence).